This T cell receptor beta chain emerged from a study of cytomegalovirus exposure and HLA in healthy donors. Whole-study context: From approximately 170 million T cells, an earlier analysis saw roughly 120 million unique TCR beta sequences.

Germline-derived CDR1 and CDR2 are SQVTM and ANQGSEA. The CDR3 covers 13 residues. The ends were cut back, 6 bases at V and 2 bases at J, with 11 bases in the middle. Worth noting for this clone: Its target is not known.

Study-level results: Analysis performed later showed TCR beta chains linked to HLA being more clonally expanded than equally common others. TCR beta V segments were, for the most part, productive about 90% or about 30% of the time in an earlier analysis. Specific recognition of CMV antigens was confirmed in vitro for a few chains (all CMV-associated).

The PCR ran on 60 Vbeta and 13 Jbeta primers. The repertoire was sequenced with immunoSEQ multiplex PCR; TCRdb's copy has only in-frame clones and lacks some. Of roughly 240,000 clones in the sample, 85% were seen once. The TCR originated in a girl aged 2-9 years in good health and CMV-seronegative. The rearrangement uses TRBV29-1 and TRBJ2-1; the D is unclear. Sequencing input: PBMCs. CDR3 sequence: CSVGLTPYNEQFF. The CDR3 DNA is TGCAGCGTGGGCTTAACCCCCTACAATGAGCAGTTCTTC.